These 25 T cell receptor beta chains were sequenced from one sample in a study of T cell repertoires in cytomegalovirus infection. TCRdb ran MiXCR on the reads and lists one entry per CDR3 protein. Of 560,000 or so distinct CDR3 sequences listed, about 17% are singletons. Sequencing was done on a sample of CD8+ T cells from PBMCs. Receptors originate from a human donor in good health (CMV status not recorded). Some clones in this sample may be carry-over from other donors' samples.

The sample holds a few counts of this clonotype. J is TRBJ1-2 and V is TRBV5-4, with 7 nucleotides matching TRBD1. The CDR3 has 15 residues. The V gene end was trimmed by 6 bases and the J gene end by 2 bases; junction bases not matched to a gene: 10. CDR1 and CDR2 from the germline V gene are SGHNT and YYREEE (reference sequence). CDR3 amino acids: CASTNIGTDNYGYTF. CDR3 nucleotide sequence: TGTGCCAGCACCAATATCGGGACAGACAACTATGGCTACACCTTC.

This clonotype has ten or more counts. The J gene is TRBJ2-1, the V gene TRBV27; D tentatively fits TRBD1 or TRBD2 (6 bases each). Trimming pared 0 bases from V and 4 bases from J, leaving 13 bases between. Germline V gene sequence: CDR1 MNHEY, CDR2 SMNVEV (reference sequence). The CDR3 totals 16 residues. CDR3 nucleotide sequence: TGTGCCAGCAGTTTATCGACGGGAGACAGGTACAATGAGCAGTTCTTC. This sequence encodes CASSLSTGDRYNEQFF.

The chain joins TRBV20-1 to TRBJ1-5; D not resolved. The CDR3 has 16 amino acids. Trimming shortened V by 0 bases and J by 1 base, and 13 bases separated the two germline ends. Germline V gene data show CDR1 as DFQATT and CDR2 as SNEGSKA (reference sequence). The CDR3 nucleotides are TGCAGTGCTAGAGATCGTGCGATTGGAAGCAATCAGCCCCAGCATTTT. It translates to CSARDRAIGSNQPQHF.

The rearrangement joins TRBV3-1 to TRBJ2-1, with D perhaps matching TRBD1 (7 bases). Deletions cut 2 bases from V and 7 bases from J, with 12 bases between. Per the germline V gene, CDR1 is LGHDT and CDR2 is YNNKEL (reference sequence). The CDR3 runs to 14 residues. CDR3 sequence reads: CASSQPEGANEQFF. CDR3 nucleotides: TGTGCCAGCAGCCAACCGGAGGGGGCAAATGAGCAGTTCTTC.

Points on this clonotype: A clone one base away is much larger, so this may be a read error. The gene calls are TRBV10-3 and TRBJ2-7; D might be TRBD2 (5 bases). Germline V lookup: CDR1 ENHRY, CDR2 SYGVKD. The CDR3 runs to 14 residues. Written as DNA, the CDR3 is TGTGCCATCAGTGAGGGGGAGAGCTCCTACGGGCAGTACTTC. This encodes CAISEGESSYGQYF.

The chain uses TRBV3-1 and TRBJ1-2; TRBD1 aligns across 7 bases. Looked up from germline, CDR1 is LGHDT and CDR2 is YNNKEL (reference sequence). The length of the CDR3 is 19 residues. V shed 2 bases and J 1 base; nucleotides not matched to a gene: 16. The CDR3 DNA reads as TGTGCCAGCAGCCAATCGGGACAGATCATTTCCCACGTTAACTATGGCTACACCTTC. Translated: CASSQSGQIISHVNYGYTF.

This clonotype has only a few counts. The chain uses TRBV20-1 and TRBJ2-7; D not resolved. There are 13 residues in the CDR3. Germline CDR1 is DFQATT and CDR2 is SNEGSKA (reference sequence). Trimming removed 6 bases at V and 3 bases at J, with 15 bases between. The CDR3 is CSADMDAFYEQYF. The CDR3 DNA sequence: TGCAGTGCCGATATGGATGCCTTCTACGAGCAGTACTTC.

The chain carries TRBV28 and TRBJ2-2; D is possibly TRBD2 (5 bases). The V end lost 6 bases, the J end lost 4 bases, and 18 bases lay between the germline ends. Germline CDR1 reads MDHEN; CDR2 reads SYDVKM. The CDR3 sequence is 16 residues long. CDR3 sequence reads: CASSSLPWESTGELFF. The DNA for the CDR3 is TGTGCCAGCAGCTCCTTACCTTGGGAGAGCACCGGGGAGCTGTTTTTT.

This clonotype was counted ten times or more. The rearrangement joins TRBV7-9 to TRBJ1-5; D may be TRBD1 (5 bases). The CDR3 is 17 amino acids. CDR1 and CDR2 (germline): SEHNR, FQNEAQ (reference sequence). V lost 1 base to trimming and J lost 1 base, with 14 bases between them. The CDR3 sequence is CASSLDGAWDSNQPQHF. The CDR3 DNA reads TGTGCCAGCAGCTTAGATGGGGCCTGGGACAGCAATCAGCCCCAGCATTTT.

The genes are TRBV6-2 or TRBV6-3 and TRBJ1-1; no clear D. V gave up 5 bases and J gave up 8 bases, with 15 bases separating them. CDR3 length: 13 residues. In germline, CDR1 is MNHEY, CDR2 SVGEGT. The CDR3 nucleotides read TGTGCCAGCAGTCAGAGTTTACGGCTAGAAGCTTTCTTT. Residues: CASSQSLRLEAFF.

On this clonotype itself: Compared with germline, one end of the junction differs, possibly owing to a read error. The chain has TRBV5-3 and TRBJ2-1; no firm D call. TRBV5-3 is classed as an ORF, of uncertain function. The CDR3 consists of 14 residues. The CDR3 here is CATSRVRPWNEQSF. CDR3 sequence (DNA): TGTGCCACCTCAAGGGTCAGGCCGTGGAATGAGCAGTCCTTC.

V is TRBV2 and J is TRBJ2-7; D may correspond to TRBD1 or TRBD2 (6 bases each). V lost 8 bases and J 4 bases, leaving 18 bases between the germline ends. CDR3 length equals 14 residues. From germline, CDR1 is SNHLY and CDR2 FYNNEI. Here the CDR3 DNA reads TGTGCCAGCCGCTTTTGGGGGGCACTTTACGAGCAGTACTTC. It specifies CASRFWGALYEQYF.

Turning to this clonotype: The conserved final phenylalanine or tryptophan is absent from the CDR3, which likely points to a read error. The genes are TRBV20-1 and TRBJ2-7, with 7 positions matching TRBD2. Germline V gives CDR1 DFQATT, CDR2 SNEGSKA (reference sequence). J gave up 0 bases and V 6 bases, and 5 bases lay outside the gene matches. The CDR3 is 13 residues long. The DNA of the CDR3 is TGCAGTGCAGTAACTAGCGACTCCTACGAGCAGTACTTA. Amino acid sequence: CSAVTSDSYEQYL.

This clonotype was seen ten or more times. J is TRBJ2-5 and V is TRBV4-1; D is perhaps TRBD2 (6 bases). With 3 bases removed from V and 5 bases from J, the gap between germline ends came to 19 bases. The CDR3 extends over 16 amino acids. CDR1 MGHRA and CDR2 YSYEKL come from the germline V gene. The DNA for the CDR3 is TGCGCCAGCAGCCACCGCGGTGGCAGGGAGGAGGAGACCCAGTACTTC. Residues: CASSHRGGREEETQYF.

This clonotype was recorded a few times. The chain joins TRBV11-2 to TRBJ2-7, with a tentative D call TRBD2 (5 bases). This CDR3 has 14 residues. V lost 7 bases, J lost 2 bases, and 15 bases lay in between. Germline V CDR1 and CDR2: SGHAT, FQNNGV. CDR3 in DNA: TGTGCCAGCACCCCCGAGGGTCCCACCTACGAGCAGTACTTC. This gives the protein CASTPEGPTYEQYF.

In its sample, this clonotype was seen many times. J is TRBJ2-3 and V is TRBV2; TRBD2 might be the D (6 bases). Germline lookup yields CDR1 SNHLY and CDR2 FYNNEI. This CDR3 is built from 14 residues. Trimming left V 7 bases short and J 6 bases short, with 17 bases between. The chain's CDR3 is CASTPTSLIDTQYF. CDR3 DNA sequence: TGTGCCAGCACCCCGACTAGTCTTATCGATACGCAGTATTTT.

This clonotype appeared many times. The rearrangement uses TRBV7-3 and TRBJ2-1; perhaps TRBD2 as D (6 bases). This CDR3 contains 13 residues. Germline V lookup: CDR1 SGHTA, CDR2 FQGTGA. Trimming removed 5 bases at V and 4 bases at J, with 9 bases between. CDR3 region: CASSQEGYNEQFF. CDR3 DNA: TGTGCCAGCAGCCAGGAGGGTTACAATGAGCAGTTCTTC. The entire variable domain, with the rest obtained from reference TRBV7-3 and TRBJ2-1, is as follows: GAGVSQTPSNKVTEKGKYVELRCDPISGHTALYWYRQSLGQGPEFLIYFQGTGAADDSGLPNDRFFAVRPEGSVSTLKIQRTERGDSAVYLCASSQEGYNEQFFGPGTRLTVL.

This clonotype was found many times. The chain joins TRBV7-6 to TRBJ1-3, with D tentatively TRBD1 (6 bases). Deletions cut 2 bases from V and 6 bases from J, with 23 bases between. Looked up from germline, CDR1 is SGHVS and CDR2 is FNYEAQ. The CDR3 has 18 residues. The CDR3 DNA follows: TGTGCCAGCAGCTTACAGGGGAACCCATCCTCCTATCCAAACACCATATATTTT. This codes for CASSLQGNPSSYPNTIYF.

This clonotype was observed a handful of times. The chain couples TRBV27 to TRBJ2-7, with a weak D call TRBD1 (6 bases). V was pared by 7 bases and J by 0 bases, with 19 bases between. The V gene's germline CDR1 is MNHEY and CDR2 SMNVEV (reference sequence). The CDR3 sequence is 16 residues long. The CDR3 is CASNPRGGLSSYEQYF. In nucleotides, the CDR3 is TGTGCCAGCAACCCACGAGGGGGTTTGAGCTCCTACGAGCAGTACTTC.

At least ten counts were recorded for this clonotype. The chain couples TRBV7-9 to TRBJ2-1; TRBD2 might be the D (7 bases). Germline V CDR1 and CDR2: SEHNR, FQNEAQ (reference sequence). Trimming took off 2 bases at V and 9 bases at J, with 20 bases between the two ends. The length of the CDR3 is 16 residues. The CDR3 region is CASSLLGGEGLIEQFF. Written as DNA, the CDR3 is TGTGCCAGCAGCTTATTAGGGGGGGAGGGCCTGATTGAGCAGTTCTTC.

This clonotype was observed a few times. The CDR3 DNA sequence: TGTGCCAGCAGTGACCCCGGGACAGGGATCACTGAAGCTTTCTTT. Translated, it gives CASSDPGTGITEAFF. The chain carries TRBV6-5 and TRBJ1-1, with 9 bases lining up with TRBD1. There are 15 residues in the CDR3. The germline V gene encodes CDR1 MNHEY and CDR2 SVGAGI. With V trimmed by 5 bases and J by 4 bases, 8 bases remained unmatched.

The genes are TRBV10-3 and TRBJ1-5, with D possibly matching TRBD1 (6 bases). CDR1 is ENHRY, CDR2 SYGVKD, per germline. Trimming stripped 7 bases from V and 6 bases from J, with 13 bases between. The CDR3 is 13 amino acids. The chain's CDR3 is CAITGQQSQPQHF. CDR3 DNA: TGTGCCATCACAGGACAGCAAAGTCAGCCCCAGCATTTT.

This clonotype appeared a few times. The chain employs TRBV5-6 and TRBJ2-7; D not resolved. The CDR3 is 16 amino acids. The germline CDR1 and CDR2 sequences are SGHDT and YYEEEE. V lost 0 bases, J lost 0 bases, and 13 bases lay in between. The chain's CDR3 is CASSLVVSENSYEQYF. The CDR3 region has the DNA TGTGCCAGCAGCTTGGTAGTGTCAGAGAACTCCTACGAGCAGTACTTC.

This clonotype showed up many times. The V gene is TRBV12-3 or TRBV12-4, the J gene TRBJ1-3; the D is unclear. This CDR3 is built from 16 residues. The ends were cut back, 6 bases at V and 0 bases at J, with 15 bases in the middle. The CDR3 DNA reads TGTGCCAGCAGCCCTTCAAGTGGCCTCTCTGGAAACACCATATATTTT. Translation: CASSPSSGLSGNTIYF.

In this sample, this clonotype turned up a few times. The rearrangement links TRBV5-4 to TRBJ2-7; D is possibly TRBD1 or TRBD2 (6 bases each). The ends were cut back, 4 bases at V and 4 bases at J, with 15 bases in the middle. The germline gives CDR1 SGHNT, CDR2 YYREEE (reference sequence). There are 14 residues in the CDR3. The CDR3, as DNA: TGTGCCAGCAGCGGAGGGGACACCCAGTACGAGCAGTACTTC. Protein product: CASSGGDTQYEQYF.